The T cell receptor beta chain described here comes from a study of blood T cell repertoires in COVID-19. The overall study: The United States, Italy and Spain supplied acute and convalescent COVID-19 samples. From T cells, B-cell-depleted T cells, or PBMCs came the material, which was cDNA or gDNA.

Per the original methods: Amplification from reference gene primers served as the basis for estimated nucleated cell counts. The data were produced by immunoSEQ multiplex PCR, yet TCRdb's version contains in-frame clones alone and is incomplete. V and J calls and clone size come straight from that table; D and trimming were deduced from the DNA. Of about 210,000 clones in the sample, around 80% were seen once. With 4 bases removed from V and 5 bases from J, the gap between germline ends came to 7 bases. This CDR3 has 12 amino acids. Germline V lookup: CDR1 SGHTA, CDR2 FQGNSA. The chain carries TRBV7-2 and TRBJ2-3, with D uncertain. Sequencing used peripheral blood. The TCR sequence derives from a woman aged 40 to 50 with acute or convalescent COVID-19. CDR3 DNA: TGTGCCAGCAGCTCGAGAGGAGATACGCAGTATTTT. Protein product: CASSSRGDTQYF.